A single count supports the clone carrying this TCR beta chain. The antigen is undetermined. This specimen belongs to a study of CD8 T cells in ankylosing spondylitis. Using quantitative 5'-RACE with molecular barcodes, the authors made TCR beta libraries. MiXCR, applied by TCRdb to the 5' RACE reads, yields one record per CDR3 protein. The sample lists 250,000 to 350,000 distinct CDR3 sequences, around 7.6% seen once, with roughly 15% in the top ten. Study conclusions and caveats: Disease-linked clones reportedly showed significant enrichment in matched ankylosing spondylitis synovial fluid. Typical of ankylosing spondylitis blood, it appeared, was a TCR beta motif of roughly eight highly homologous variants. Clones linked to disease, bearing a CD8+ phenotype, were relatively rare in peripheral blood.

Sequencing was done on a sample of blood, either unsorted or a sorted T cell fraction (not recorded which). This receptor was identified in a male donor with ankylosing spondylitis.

The CDR3 region has the DNA TGTGCCAGCAGCGGGAGGACTAGGCCAACCTACGAGCAGTACTTC. Residues: CASSGRTRPTYEQYF. The chain carries TRBV11-2 and TRBJ2-7; 7 bases are a match to TRBD2. CDR3 length: 15 amino acids. CDR1 SGHAT and CDR2 FQNNGV come from the germline V gene. V lost 5 bases, J lost 2 bases, and 9 bases stayed unmatched.